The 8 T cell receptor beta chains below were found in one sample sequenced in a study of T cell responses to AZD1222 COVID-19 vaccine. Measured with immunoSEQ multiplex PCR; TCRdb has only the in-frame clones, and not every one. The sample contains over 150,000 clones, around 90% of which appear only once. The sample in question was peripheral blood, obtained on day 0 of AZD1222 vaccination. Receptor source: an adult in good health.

The CDR3 is CASSREGIADTQYF. For the CDR3, the DNA is TGTGCCAGCTCACGAGAGGGGATTGCAGATACGCAGTATTTT. J is TRBJ2-3 and V is TRBV18; the D call may be TRBD1 or TRBD2 (5 bases each). Germline CDR1 is KGHSH and CDR2 is LQKENI. This CDR3 comprises 14 residues. The V and J ends lost 4 bases and 4 bases respectively, with 12 bases between them.

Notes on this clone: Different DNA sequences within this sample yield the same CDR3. The CDR3 spells CASSVGRGPYNEQFF. The DNA of the CDR3 is TGTGCCAGCAGCGTAGGCAGGGGCCCCTACAATGAGCAGTTCTTC. This chain connects TRBV9 to TRBJ2-1, with a weak D call TRBD1 (6 bases). The V end was cut by 0 bases, the J end by 2 bases, with 9 bases between. This CDR3 has 15 amino acids. Germline V gene data show CDR1 as SGDLS and CDR2 as YYNGEE.

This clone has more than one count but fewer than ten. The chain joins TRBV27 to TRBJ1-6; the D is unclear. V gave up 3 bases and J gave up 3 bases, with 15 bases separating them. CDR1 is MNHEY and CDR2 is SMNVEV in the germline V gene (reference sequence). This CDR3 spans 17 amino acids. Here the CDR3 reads CASSLIGNADYNSPLHF. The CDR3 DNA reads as TGTGCCAGCAGTTTGATAGGGAATGCCGACTATAATTCACCCCTCCACTTT.

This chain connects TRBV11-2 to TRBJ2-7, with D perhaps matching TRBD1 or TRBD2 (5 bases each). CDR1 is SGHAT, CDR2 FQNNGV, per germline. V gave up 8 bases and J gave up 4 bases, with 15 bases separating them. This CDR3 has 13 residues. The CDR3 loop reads CASGIGGEYEQYF. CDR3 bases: TGTGCCAGCGGGATTGGGGGAGAGTACGAGCAGTACTTC.

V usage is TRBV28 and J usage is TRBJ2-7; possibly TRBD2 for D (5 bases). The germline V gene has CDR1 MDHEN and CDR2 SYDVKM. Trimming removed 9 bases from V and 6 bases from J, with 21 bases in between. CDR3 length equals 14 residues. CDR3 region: CASFTRGSKREQYF. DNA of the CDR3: TGTGCCAGTTTTACCCGGGGATCAAAACGCGAGCAGTACTTC.

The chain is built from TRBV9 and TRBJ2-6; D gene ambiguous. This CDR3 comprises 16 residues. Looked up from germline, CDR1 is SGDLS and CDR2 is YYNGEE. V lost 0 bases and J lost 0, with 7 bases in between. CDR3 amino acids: CASSVATISGANVLTF. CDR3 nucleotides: TGTGCCAGCAGCGTAGCTACGATCTCTGGGGCCAACGTCCTGACTTTC.

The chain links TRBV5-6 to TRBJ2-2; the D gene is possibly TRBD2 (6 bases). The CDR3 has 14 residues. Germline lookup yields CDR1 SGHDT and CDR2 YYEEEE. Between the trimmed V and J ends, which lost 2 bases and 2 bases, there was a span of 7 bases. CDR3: CASSFGGNTGELFF. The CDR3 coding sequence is TGTGCCAGCAGCTTCGGGGGAAACACCGGGGAGCTGTTTTTT.

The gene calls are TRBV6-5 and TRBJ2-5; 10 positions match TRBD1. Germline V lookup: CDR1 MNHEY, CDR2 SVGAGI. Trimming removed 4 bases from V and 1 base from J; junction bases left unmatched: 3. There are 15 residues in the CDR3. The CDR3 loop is CASSSGQGLQETQYF. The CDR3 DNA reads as TGTGCCAGCAGTTCGGGACAGGGGCTCCAAGAGACCCAGTACTTC.